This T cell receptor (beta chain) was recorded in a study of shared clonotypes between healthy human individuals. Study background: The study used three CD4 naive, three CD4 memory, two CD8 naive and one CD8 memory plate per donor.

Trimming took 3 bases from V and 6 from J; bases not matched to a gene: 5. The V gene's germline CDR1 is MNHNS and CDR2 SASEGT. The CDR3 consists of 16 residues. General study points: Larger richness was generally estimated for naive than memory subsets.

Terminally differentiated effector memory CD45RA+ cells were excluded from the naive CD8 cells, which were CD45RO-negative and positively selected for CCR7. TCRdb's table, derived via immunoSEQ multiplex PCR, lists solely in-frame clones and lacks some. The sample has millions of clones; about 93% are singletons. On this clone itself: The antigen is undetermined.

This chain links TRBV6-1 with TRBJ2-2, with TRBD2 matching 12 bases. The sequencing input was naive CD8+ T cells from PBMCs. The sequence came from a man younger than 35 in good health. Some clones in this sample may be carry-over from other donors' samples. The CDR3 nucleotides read TGTGCCAGCAGTGACCGACTAGCGGGAGCGGCCGGGGAGCTGTTTTTT. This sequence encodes CASSDRLAGAAGELFF.